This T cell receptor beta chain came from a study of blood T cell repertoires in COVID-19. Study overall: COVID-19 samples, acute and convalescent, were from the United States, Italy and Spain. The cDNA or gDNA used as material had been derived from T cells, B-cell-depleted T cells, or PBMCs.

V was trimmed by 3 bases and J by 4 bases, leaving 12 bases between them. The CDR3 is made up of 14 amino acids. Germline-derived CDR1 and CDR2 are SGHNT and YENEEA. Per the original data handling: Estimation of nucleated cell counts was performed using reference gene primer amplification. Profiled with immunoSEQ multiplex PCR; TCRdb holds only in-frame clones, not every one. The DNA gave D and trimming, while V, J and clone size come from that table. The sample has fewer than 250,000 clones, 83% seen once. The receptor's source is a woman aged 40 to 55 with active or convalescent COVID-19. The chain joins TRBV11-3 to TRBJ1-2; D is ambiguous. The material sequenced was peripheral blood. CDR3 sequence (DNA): TGTGCCAGCAGCTTCAGTCCATCTGGCTATGGCTACACCTTC. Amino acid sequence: CASSFSPSGYGYTF.